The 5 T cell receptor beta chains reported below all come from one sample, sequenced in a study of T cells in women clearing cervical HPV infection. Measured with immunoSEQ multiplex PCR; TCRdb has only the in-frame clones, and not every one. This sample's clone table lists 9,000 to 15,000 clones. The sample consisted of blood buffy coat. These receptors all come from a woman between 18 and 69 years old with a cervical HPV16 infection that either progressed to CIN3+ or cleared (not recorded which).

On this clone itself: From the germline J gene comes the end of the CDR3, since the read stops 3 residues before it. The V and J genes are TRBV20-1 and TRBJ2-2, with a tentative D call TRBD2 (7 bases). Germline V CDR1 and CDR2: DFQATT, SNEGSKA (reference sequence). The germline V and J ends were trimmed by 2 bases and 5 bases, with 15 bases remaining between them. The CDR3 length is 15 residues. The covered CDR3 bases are TGCAGTGCTAGAACGTCGCGGGGGCCGACCGGGGAG. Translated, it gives CSARTSRGPTGE. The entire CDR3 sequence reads CSARTSRGPTGELFF.

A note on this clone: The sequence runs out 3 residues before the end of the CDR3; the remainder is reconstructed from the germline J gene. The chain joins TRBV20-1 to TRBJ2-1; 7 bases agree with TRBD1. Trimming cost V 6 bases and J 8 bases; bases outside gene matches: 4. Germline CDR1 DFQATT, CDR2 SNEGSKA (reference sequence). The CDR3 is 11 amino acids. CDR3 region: CSARRGHEQFF. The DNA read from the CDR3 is TGCAGTGCGAGAAGGGGGCATGAG.

CDR3 loop: CASSGGGAEKLFF. Incomplete CDR3 DNA: TGTGCCAGCAGCGGAGGGGGCGCAGAAAAA. The chain recombines TRBV11-2 with TRBJ1-4; 7 nucleotides match TRBD1. With the read ending 3 residues before the CDR3 end, the germline J gene is used to fill in that end. Trimming took 5 bases from V and 8 from J; bases not matched to a gene: 5. CDR3 length equals 13 residues. CDR1 is SGHAT and CDR2 is FQNNGV in the germline V gene. The full variable domain, in which reference TRBV11-2 and TRBJ1-4 provide the parts outside the CDR3, is EAGVAQSPRYKIIEKRQSVAFWCNPISGHATLYWYQQILGQGPKLLIQFQNNGVVDDSQLPKDRFSAERLKGVDSTLKIQPAKLEDSAVYLCASSGGGAEKLFFGSGTQLSVL.

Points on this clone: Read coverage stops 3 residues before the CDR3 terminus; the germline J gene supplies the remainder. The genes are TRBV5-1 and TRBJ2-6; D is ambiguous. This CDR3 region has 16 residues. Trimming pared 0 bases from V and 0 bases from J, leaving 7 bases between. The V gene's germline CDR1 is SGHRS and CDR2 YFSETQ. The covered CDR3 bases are TGCGCCAGCAGCTTGGATGGCAGCTCTGGGGCCAACGTC. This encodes CASSLDGSSGANV. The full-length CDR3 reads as CASSLDGSSGANVLTF.

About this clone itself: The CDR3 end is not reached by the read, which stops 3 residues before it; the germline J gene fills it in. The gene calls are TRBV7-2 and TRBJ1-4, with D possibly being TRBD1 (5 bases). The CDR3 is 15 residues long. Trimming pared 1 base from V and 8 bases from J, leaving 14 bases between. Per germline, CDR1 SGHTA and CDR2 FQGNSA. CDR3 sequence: CASSLVGALGEKLFF. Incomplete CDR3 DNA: TGTGCCAGCAGCTTAGTTGGGGCCTTAGGAGAAAAA.